A selection of T cell receptor beta chains follows, all from one sample in a study of post-analysis software for immune sequencing data. TCRdb analysed the PCR reads with MiXCR anew, one entry per CDR3 protein. The sample contains hundreds of thousands of distinct CDR3 sequences, over 45% of which appear only once. The specimen was blood. The receptors derive from a girl aged 2 to 10 with multiple sclerosis. Each CDR3 is given with its conserved first and last residue. A D gene is named only where the DNA matches it firmly. Size tells how often a clone was seen (once, few, many) or the class of an expanded clone, and some rows leave it out.

d_call	clone_size	j_call	v_call	cdr3_aa	cdr3_nt
NA	once	TRBJ1-2	TRBV12-3/TRBV12-4	CASSSGVRRYGYTF	TGTGCCAGCAGTTCAGGGGTTAGGAGGTATGGCTACACCTTC
TRBD1	few	TRBJ2-7	TRBV10-1	CASSESRQGYEQYF	TGCGCCAGCAGTGAGTCTCGACAGGGCTACGAGCAGTACTTC
NA	NA	TRBJ2-5	TRBV29-1	CSVEGQRGETQYF	TGCAGCGTTGAAGGACAGAGAGGGGAGACCCAGTACTTC
NA	NA	TRBJ1-5	TRBV12-3/TRBV12-4	CASSLNPASNQPQHF	TGTGCCAGCAGTTTAAATCCGGCTAGCAATCAGCCCCAGCATTTT
NA	NA	TRBJ2-1	TRBV5-1	CASSPVERRSYNEQFF	TGCGCCAGCAGCCCGGTTGAGCGTCGCTCCTACAATGAGCAGTTCTTC
TRBD2	few	TRBJ2-1	TRBV6-2/TRBV6-3	CASSKLAGGLEQFF	TGTGCCAGCAGTAAACTAGCGGGGGGGCTGGAGCAGTTCTTC
TRBD1	NA	TRBJ1-2	TRBV12-3/TRBV12-4	CASTLGQGPGYTF	TGTGCCAGCACCCTGGGACAGGGGCCGGGCTACACCTTC
NA	NA	TRBJ2-1	TRBV4-2	CASSQGELVPDEQFF	TGTGCCAGCAGCCAAGGGGAACTAGTGCCCGATGAGCAGTTCTTC
TRBD1	NA	TRBJ2-1	TRBV20-1	CSARDGTGDEQFF	TGCAGTGCTAGAGACGGGACAGGGGATGAGCAGTTCTTC
NA	NA	TRBJ1-1	TRBV6-5	CASSYHLWGTEAFF	TGTGCCAGCAGTTACCACCTATGGGGCACTGAAGCTTTCTTT
TRBD1	few	TRBJ1-6	TRBV20-1	CSADRDRDNSPLHF	TGCAGTGCTGACCGGGACAGGGATAATTCACCCCTCCACTTT
NA	NA	TRBJ1-2	TRBV29-1	CSAQGGDGYTF	TGCAGCGCTCAGGGCGGGGACGGCTACACCTTC
NA	NA	TRBJ2-1	TRBV20-1	CSARVGAVTGKSYNEQFF	TGCAGTGCTAGAGTTGGGGCGGTTACGGGCAAATCCTACAATGAGCAGTTCTTC
NA	NA	TRBJ2-1	TRBV20-1	CSARGLVRDEQFF	TGCAGTGCTAGGGGGCTGGTCAGAGATGAGCAGTTCTTC
TRBD1	NA	TRBJ2-3	TRBV6-5	CASIGQGDPDTQYF	TGTGCCAGCATAGGGCAGGGGGATCCAGATACGCAGTATTTT
TRBD1	NA	TRBJ1-2	TRBV25-1	CASRLSGGQGGYTF	TGTGCCAGCAGGCTATCAGGGGGCCAAGGTGGCTACACCTTC
TRBD2	NA	TRBJ2-7	TRBV18	CASSPPGLAFYEQYF	TGTGCCAGCTCACCTCCTGGACTAGCTTTCTACGAGCAGTACTTC
NA	NA	TRBJ1-1	TRBV7-3	CASSLTGAGGTEAFF	TGTGCCAGCAGCTTAACTGGGGCGGGAGGAACTGAAGCTTTCTTT
TRBD2	NA	TRBJ2-3	TRBV6-6	CASSTPGLAIGTDTQYF	TGTGCCAGCAGTACTCCGGGACTAGCGATCGGCACAGATACGCAGTATTTT
TRBD2	few	TRBJ2-5	TRBV2	CASRLAGGWETQYF	TGTGCCAGCAGACTCGCGGGGGGCTGGGAGACCCAGTACTTC
TRBD2	NA	TRBJ2-5	TRBV12-3/TRBV12-4	CASTPSGAYQETQYF	TGTGCCAGCACCCCTAGCGGGGCTTACCAAGAGACCCAGTACTTC
NA	NA	TRBJ2-1	TRBV14	CASSQDTEPAYNEQFF	TGTGCCAGCAGCCAAGATACAGAACCCGCCTACAATGAGCAGTTCTTC
NA	few	TRBJ2-5	TRBV7-2	CASSLEVAFKTQYF	TGTGCCAGCAGCTTAGAGGTGGCGTTCAAGACCCAGTACTTC
TRBD2	once	TRBJ2-7	TRBV5-1	CASSSPLGTSGGSSYEQYF	TGCGCCAGCAGCTCGCCACTCGGAACTAGCGGGGGGAGCTCCTACGAGCAGTACTTC
NA	NA	TRBJ1-6	TRBV25-1	CASRDNLGPLHF	TGTGCCAGCAGGGACAACCTAGGACCCCTCCACTTT
NA	few	TRBJ1-2	TRBV27	CASSLGGTENYGYTF	TGTGCCAGCAGTTTAGGGGGCACAGAGAACTATGGCTACACCTTC
NA	NA	TRBJ2-7	TRBV7-8	CASSSRAEQYF	TGTGCCAGCAGCTCTCGGGCCGAGCAGTACTTC
NA	NA	TRBJ2-1	TRBV6-4	CASSDREPSPGASNEQFF	TGTGCCAGCAGTGACCGAGAACCTTCTCCGGGGGCCTCCAATGAGCAGTTCTTC
TRBD2	NA	TRBJ2-1	TRBV5-1	CASSFGLALSSYNEQFF	TGCGCCAGCAGCTTCGGACTAGCGCTGAGCTCCTACAATGAGCAGTTCTTC
NA	NA	TRBJ1-1	TRBV10-1	CASSVRGNTEAFF	TGCGCCAGCAGTGTCCGGGGGAACACTGAAGCTTTCTTT
NA	NA	TRBJ2-7	TRBV21-1	CASSKSGHYEQYF	TGTGCCAGCAGCAAATCAGGGCACTACGAGCAGTACTTC
TRBD1	few	TRBJ2-1	TRBV5-1	CASSRSTGDRYNEQFF	TGCGCCAGCAGCCGCTCAACAGGGGATCGGTACAATGAGCAGTTCTTC
NA	NA	TRBJ1-5	TRBV13	CASSLGQPGPQHF	TGTGCCAGCAGCTTAGGGCAGCCCGGGCCCCAGCATTTT
TRBD2	NA	TRBJ2-3	TRBV10-2	CASRLGLAGGPDTQYF	TGCGCCAGCAGGCTAGGACTAGCGGGAGGGCCAGATACGCAGTATTTT
NA	few	TRBJ1-5	TRBV6-2/TRBV6-3	CASRTANQPQHF	TGTGCCAGCCGGACAGCCAATCAGCCCCAGCATTTT
NA	once	TRBJ1-2	TRBV29-1	CSVEEEGSLYGYTF	TGCAGCGTTGAAGAGGAGGGTAGTTTGTATGGCTACACCTTC
TRBD2	NA	TRBJ2-4	TRBV24-1	CATSDPSGGAKNIQYF	TGTGCCACCAGTGACCCTAGCGGGGGGGCCAAAAACATTCAGTACTTC
NA	few	TRBJ2-3	TRBV20-1	CSAHVGDTQYF	TGCAGTGCTCACGTGGGAGATACGCAGTATTTT
NA	NA	TRBJ2-7	TRBV2	CASIERGNEQYF	TGTGCCAGCATCGAAAGGGGGAACGAGCAGTACTTC
NA	NA	TRBJ1-2	TRBV7-2	CASSSTGSTGLGGYTF	TGTGCCAGCAGCTCAACGGGCAGTACGGGGTTGGGTGGCTACACCTTC
NA	few	TRBJ1-2	TRBV12-3/TRBV12-4	CASRVLRRGGAPRGYTF	TGTGCCAGCAGAGTTCTCCGTCGGGGCGGGGCCCCGAGGGGCTACACCTTC
NA	NA	TRBJ2-7	TRBV21-1	CASSKRGRFYEQYF	TGTGCCAGCAGCAAAAGGGGGCGGTTTTACGAGCAGTACTTC
TRBD1	NA	TRBJ2-7	TRBV7-9	CASRHRDREEEQYF	TGTGCCAGCAGGCACCGGGACAGGGAGGAAGAGCAGTACTTC
TRBD1	once	TRBJ2-7	TRBV25-1	CASSVGTGQYF	TGTGCCAGCAGTGTTGGGACAGGGCAGTACTTC
TRBD1	NA	TRBJ2-5	TRBV12-3/TRBV12-4	CASSLRGRRTQYF	TGTGCCAGCAGCCTCAGGGGGAGAAGGACCCAGTACTTC
TRBD2	NA	TRBJ2-3	TRBV7-2	CASSSAWGGDYTDTQYF	TGTGCCAGCAGCTCCGCGTGGGGGGGGGATTACACAGATACGCAGTATTTT
TRBD1	NA	TRBJ2-1	TRBV7-2	CASSEVRGYEQFF	TGTGCCAGCAGCGAAGTCAGGGGGTATGAGCAGTTCTTC
NA	NA	TRBJ2-6	TRBV27	CASSLGTSGANVRTF	TGTGCCAGCAGTTTGGGGACCTCTGGGGCCAACGTCCGGACTTTC
TRBD2	NA	TRBJ2-3	TRBV20-1	CGARDAWGGADTQYF	TGCGGTGCTAGAGACGCCTGGGGGGGAGCAGATACGCAGTATTTT
NA	once	TRBJ1-5	TRBV5-5	CASSLGQVLNQPQHF	TGTGCCAGCAGCTTGGGACAGGTTCTCAATCAGCCCCAGCATTTT
TRBD2	NA	TRBJ2-1	TRBV5-1	CASSSGLAGASYNEQFF	TGCGCCAGCAGCTCAGGACTAGCGGGAGCATCCTACAATGAGCAGTTCTTC
TRBD2	NA	TRBJ2-5	TRBV20-1	CSAYLGGGAGETQYF	TGCAGTGCATACCTAGGCGGGGGGGCTGGAGAGACCCAGTACTTC